A single T cell receptor (beta chain) is shown here with its context. What it binds is not known. The record originates from a study of T cell repertoires in ileal Crohn's disease. Turning to the study itself: At surgery, around 40% of patients smoked, with median disease duration approximately 7.3 years.

Assay: immunoSEQ multiplex PCR; the TCRdb copy retains only in-frame clones and omits some. This table holds around 87 clones. Unmatched junction bases numbered 14, after V lost 6 bases and J lost 4 bases. The CDR3 has 17 amino acids. Germline V gives CDR1 MRHNA, CDR2 SNTAGT. Study-wide findings and caveats: Compared with non-smokers, active smokers at surgery showed more clonal expansions. Endoscopic recurrence occurred in every patient whose clonality exceeded 26.8%. Sorted CD8 T cells held more high-frequency clones than CD4.

The sorted cells were lamina propria lymphocytes from surgical specimens, first isolated by density gradient. The sample taken for sequencing was a sorted T cell subset from the ileum. This clonotype was sampled from an adult with Crohn's disease. The chain links TRBV6-4 to TRBJ1-2; 10 positions match TRBD1. CDR3 sequence reads: CASSPDITGTGAYGYTF. DNA for the CDR3: TGTGCCAGCAGCCCTGACATAACCGGGACAGGGGCCTATGGCTACACCTTC.